The rows below give T cell receptor beta chains drawn from one sample of a study of graft-versus-host responses after intestinal transplantation. Some clones are missing from TCRdb's copy, which holds only in-frame ones; the method was immunoSEQ multiplex PCR. The sample contains about 97,000 clones, 91% of which appear only once. These receptors' targets are unknown. Sequences were derived from unstimulated CD4+ T cells sorted from spleen or lymph node cells, sampled before transplant. The receptor source for this set is a human donor who was the organ donor for an intestinal transplant. Each CDR3 is given with its conserved first and last residue. The D gene is left open where the match is weak. Rows may omit the clone size; those that give it use once, few, many or a size class.

-	TRBV10-3	-	TRBJ1-2	TGTGCCATCCCTCGAGGAACAGAGACAGGATTAGATGGCTACACCTTC	CAIPRGTETGLDGYTF
-	TRBV7-9	-	TRBJ2-7	TGTGCCAGCAGCTTAGTGGTAGGGGTCCAAACCTACGAGCAGTACTTC	CASSLVVGVQTYEQYF
TRBD2	TRBV27	-	TRBJ2-1	TGTGCCAGCAGTCTCCCAAGCGGGGGGCTGTCCTACAATGAGCAGTTCTTC	CASSLPSGGLSYNEQFF
-	TRBV7-9	-	TRBJ1-4	TGTGCCAGCAGCTACCCCACAGGGACAACTAATGAAAAACTGTTTTTT	CASSYPTGTTNEKLFF
-	TRBV10-3	-	TRBJ2-3	TGTGCCACCAGGGCTGGGGGGACCCCCACAGATACGCAGTATTTT	CATRAGGTPTDTQYF
TRBD1	TRBV11-2	-	TRBJ1-2	TGTGCCAGCAGCGCAGACAGGGTCTATGGCTACACCTTC	CASSADRVYGYTF
TRBD1	TRBV6-6	once	TRBJ1-5	TGTGCCAGCAGTTACCGGACAGGGGGTCAGCCCCAGCATTTT	CASSYRTGGQPQHF
-	TRBV19	-	TRBJ1-3	TGTGCCAGTAGTATAGACAACTCTGGAAACACCATATATTTT	CASSIDNSGNTIYF
-	TRBV6-1	-	TRBJ2-3	TGTGCCAGCAGTGATTTAAGGGGTTTGGCAGATACGCAGTATTTT	CASSDLRGLADTQYF
TRBD1	TRBV7-2	-	TRBJ1-2	TGTGCCAGCAGCTATGACAGGGGGGATAACTATGGCTACACCTTC	CASSYDRGDNYGYTF
-	TRBV7-9	-	TRBJ1-2	TGTGCCAGCAGCTTAAATAGCTACACCTTC	CASSLNSYTF
-	TRBV5-6	few	TRBJ1-1	TGTGCCAGCAGCTACAGGGCTGAAGCTTTCTTT	CASSYRAEAFF
TRBD1	TRBV28	-	TRBJ1-1	TGTGCCAGCAGTTCCCCGGGACAGGAGAACACTGAAGCTTTCTTT	CASSSPGQENTEAFF
-	TRBV29-1	-	TRBJ1-1	TGCAGCGTTCTAAATAGGGGGTACACTGAAGCTTTCTTT	CSVLNRGYTEAFF
-	TRBV14	-	TRBJ1-4	TGTGCCAGCAGCGGGGGACTTAATGAAAAACTGTTTTTT	CASSGGLNEKLFF
-	TRBV4-3	-	TRBJ2-7	TGCGCCAGCAGCCAAGACAGCTTC	CASSQDSF
TRBD1	TRBV5-1	-	TRBJ1-6	TGCGCCAGCAGCTTGCGGGACAGTTCCTATAATTCACCCCTCCACTTT	CASSLRDSSYNSPLHF
-	TRBV4-1	-	TRBJ2-5	TGCGCCAGCAGCCACCTAGTAGTGCCCAGAGCTTACCAAGAGACCCAGTACTTC	CASSHLVVPRAYQETQYF